This entry lists 21 T cell receptor beta chains sequenced from one sample in a study of shared clonotypes between healthy human individuals. Assay used: immunoSEQ multiplex PCR; TCRdb lists only in-frame clones, some missing. The table shows about a million clones, with 60% to 80% occurring only once. Specimen: memory CD4+ T cells from PBMCs. Regarding subset: CD45RA-negative fraction. The receptors were gathered from a man aged 18 to 35 in good health. Some clones in this sample may be carry-over from other donors' samples.

This chain links TRBV7-2 with TRBJ2-5, with TRBD1 identical over 9 bases. Per the germline V gene, CDR1 is SGHTA and CDR2 is FQGNSA. V dropped 1 base and J dropped 5; count of bases not matched to a gene: 5. The CDR3 is 15 residues long. CDR3 DNA sequence: TGTGCCAGCAGCTTAGTATACAGGGGGCGGGAGACCCAGTACTTC. It encodes CASSLVYRGRETQYF.

This clone occurred a few times. This chain links TRBV28 with TRBJ2-1; TRBD1 is a possible D gene (5 bases). Trimming cost V 5 bases and J 0 bases, with 11 bases left between them. Germline V gene data show CDR1 as MDHEN and CDR2 as SYDVKM. The CDR3 has 15 amino acids. This CDR3 is CASSPRTPSYNEQFF. Written as DNA, the CDR3 is TGTGCCAGCAGTCCGAGGACACCCTCCTACAATGAGCAGTTCTTC.

This rearrangement joins TRBV7-2 to TRBJ2-5, with a weak D call TRBD2 (5 bases). The CDR3 has 14 amino acids. Trimming stripped 1 base from V and 2 bases from J, with 8 bases between. Germline CDR1 and CDR2: SGHTA and FQGNSA. The CDR3 DNA reads TGTGCCAGCAGCTTAGTAGCGCCTCAAGAGACCCAGTACTTC. The encoded protein is CASSLVAPQETQYF.

The chain joins TRBV5-1 to TRBJ1-1, with 8 positions matching TRBD1. CDR1 is SGHRS and CDR2 is YFSETQ in the germline V gene. The length of the CDR3 is 14 residues. The V and J ends lost 4 bases and 6 bases, in that order; junction bases with no gene match: 8. CDR3 region: CASSPDRVLAEAFF. The DNA for the CDR3 is TGCGCCAGCAGCCCGGACAGGGTATTGGCTGAAGCTTTCTTT.

Worth noting for this clone: Other DNA variants within this sample encode the same CDR3. V usage is TRBV27 and J usage is TRBJ1-5; the match to TRBD1 covers 9 bases. This CDR3 has 13 amino acids. The germline gives CDR1 MNHEY, CDR2 SMNVEV (reference sequence). V lost 5 bases and J lost 6; bases outside the gene matches: 2. The CDR3 reads CASSDRGGQPQHF. The CDR3 DNA sequence: TGTGCCAGCAGTGACAGGGGGGGTCAGCCCCAGCATTTT.

The V call is TRBV10-3, the J call TRBJ2-1; the match to TRBD1 covers 8 bases. Germline V gene data show CDR1 as ENHRY and CDR2 as SYGVKD. The CDR3 runs 15 residues. Trimming at V came to 3 bases and at J to 8 bases, leaving 9 bases not matched to a gene. DNA of the CDR3: TGTGCCATCAGTGACAGGGGGCGACAGTTAGATGAGCAGTTCTTC. It encodes CAISDRGRQLDEQFF.

CDR3 sequence reads: CASSFRGLSNTGELFF. The CDR3 bases are TGTGCCAGCAGCTTTAGGGGGCTTTCGAACACCGGGGAGCTGTTTTTT. The chain joins TRBV11-3 to TRBJ2-2, with 7 bases fitting TRBD1. J lost 0 bases, V lost 3 bases, and 4 bases had no gene match. The CDR3 has 16 residues. The V gene's germline CDR1 is SGHNT and CDR2 YENEEA.

Only one count was recorded for this clone. The rearrangement uses TRBV18 and TRBJ2-5; 8 bases align to TRBD2. V trimming: 3 bases; J trimming: 5 bases; junction bases outside the gene matches: 11. Looked up from germline, CDR1 is KGHSH and CDR2 is LQKENI. This CDR3 is built from 16 residues. CDR3 DNA: TGTGCCAGCTCACCGGAAGCGGGAGTTTTTAGCGAGACCCAGTACTTC. Protein sequence: CASSPEAGVFSETQYF.

The chain couples TRBV19 to TRBJ1-1; no reliable D call. Germline V lookup: CDR1 LNHDA, CDR2 SQIVND (reference sequence). Deletions cut 2 bases from V and 1 base from J, with 11 bases between. CDR3 length: 15 amino acids. The CDR3 here is CASSIRWQTNTEAFF. CDR3 DNA: TGTGCCAGTAGTATAAGGTGGCAGACGAACACTGAAGCTTTCTTT.

The chain links TRBV28 to TRBJ2-4; TRBD2 agrees at 8 bases. V shed 2 bases, J shed 1 base, and the junction held 4 bases outside the gene matches. Germline loops: CDR1 MDHEN, CDR2 SYDVKM. The CDR3 covers 16 residues. The CDR3 DNA follows: TGTGCCAGCAGTTTAAGGACTAGCTATGCCAAAAACATTCAGTACTTC. Translation: CASSLRTSYAKNIQYF.

This clone was seen once. The chain recombines TRBV4-2 with TRBJ2-7, with 8 bases fitting TRBD2. The V and J ends lost 0 bases and 6 bases, in that order; junction bases with no gene match: 10. Germline V gene lookup returns CDR1 LGHNA and CDR2 YNFKEQ. CDR3 length: 16 residues. DNA for the CDR3: TGTGCCAGCAGCCAAGAATTAGCGGGGTCGGAACGCGAGCAGTACTTC. Translated: CASSQELAGSEREQYF.

The V and J genes are TRBV7-9 and TRBJ2-7; tentatively, D is TRBD1 (7 bases). The V and J ends lost 5 bases and 13 bases respectively, with 21 bases between them. The germline CDR1 and CDR2 sequences are SEHNR and FQNEAQ (reference sequence). The CDR3 has 13 residues. CDR3 sequence: CASSVRQGGGRYF. The CDR3 DNA follows: TGTGCCAGCAGCGTGAGACAGGGAGGTGGGCGATACTTC.

The genes are TRBV13 and TRBJ2-3; weak D call: TRBD2 (6 bases). This CDR3 contains 16 residues. Trimming took off 4 bases at V and 0 bases at J, with 14 bases between the two ends. The germline gives CDR1 PRHDT, CDR2 FYEKMQ (reference sequence). The CDR3 nucleotides are TGTGCCAGCAGCTCCCGGGAGATCGCCAGCACAGATACGCAGTATTTT. The encoded protein is CASSSREIASTDTQYF.

The chain is built from TRBV9 and TRBJ2-5, with 13 bases identical to TRBD2. The CDR3 loop spans 16 amino acids. The ends lost 0 bases at V and 5 bases at J; junction bases unmatched: 4. CDR1 is SGDLS, CDR2 YYNGEE, per germline. CDR3 amino acids: CASSVGLAGGHETQYF. As DNA, the CDR3 is TGTGCCAGCAGCGTAGGACTAGCGGGAGGCCACGAGACCCAGTACTTC.

The chain is built from TRBV5-1 and TRBJ2-5; unclear D gene. With the DNA end fitting TRBJ2-7 better, the J assignment may be wrong. Germline V gene lookup returns CDR1 SGHRS and CDR2 YFSETQ. The CDR3 totals 15 residues. CDR3 nucleotides: TGCGCCAGCAGCGAGAGGACGGCCACTGGTGGCGAGCAGTACTTC. Residues: CASSERTATGGEQYF.

J is TRBJ2-3 and V is TRBV11-2; TRBD2 matches 7 bases. The CDR3 sequence is 13 residues long. The germline gives CDR1 SGHAT, CDR2 FQNNGV. The trim removed 3 bases at V and 11 bases at J, leaving 8 bases unmatched. CDR3 sequence reads: CASSLRTSSRQYF. In DNA, the CDR3 is TGTGCCAGCAGCTTGCGGACTAGTAGTCGGCAGTATTTT. Full variable domain (missing parts from reference TRBV11-2 and TRBJ2-3): EAGVAQSPRYKIIEKRQSVAFWCNPISGHATLYWYQQILGQGPKLLIQFQNNGVVDDSQLPKDRFSAERLKGVDSTLKIQPAKLEDSAVYLCASSLRTSSRQYFGPGTRLTVL.

The CDR3 DNA follows: TGTGCCAGCAGCCGGACTAGCAGTAGCACAGATACGCAGTATTTT. It translates to CASSRTSSSTDTQYF. The chain couples TRBV6-5 to TRBJ2-3; 8 bases fit TRBD2. The CDR3 has 15 amino acids. Per the germline V gene, CDR1 is MNHEY and CDR2 is SVGAGI. Trimming at V came to 6 bases and at J to 0 bases, leaving 5 bases not matched to a gene.

V is TRBV28 and J is TRBJ1-5, with TRBD1 matching over 10 bases. The V and J ends lost 6 bases and 5 bases, in that order; junction bases with no gene match: 7. Germline assignment: CDR1 MDHEN and CDR2 SYDVKM. The CDR3 sequence is 15 residues long. CDR3 sequence (DNA): TGTGCCAGCAGCCCCCGGGACAGGGGCGATCAGCCCCAGCATTTT. As protein: CASSPRDRGDQPQHF. Full variable domain (rest looked up from reference TRBV28 and TRBJ1-5): DVKVTQSSRYLVKRTGEKVFLECVQDMDHENMFWYRQDPGLGLRLIYFSYDVKMKEKGDIPEGYSVSREKKERFSLILESASTNQTSMYLCASSPRDRGDQPQHFGDGTRLSIL.

The chain couples TRBV15 to TRBJ2-1; 7 bases agree with TRBD2. The J segment lost 4 bases and the V segment lost 1 base, leaving 7 bases of the junction unmatched. CDR1 is LNHNV and CDR2 is YYDKDF in the germline V gene (reference sequence). The CDR3 length is 16 residues. The CDR3 DNA reads TGTGCCACCAGCAGAGCCTCTAGCGGAGTGTACAATGAGCAGTTCTTC. Translated: CATSRASSGVYNEQFF.

The chain links TRBV19 to TRBJ1-5; 8 nucleotides agree with TRBD1. CDR1 is LNHDA and CDR2 is SQIVND in the germline V gene (reference sequence). J gave up 2 bases and V 5 bases, and 8 bases lay outside the gene matches. The CDR3 runs to 16 residues. The CDR3 here is CASSLWTGNGNQPQHF. The CDR3, as DNA: TGTGCCAGTAGTCTCTGGACAGGGAACGGCAATCAGCCCCAGCATTTT. The variable domain in full, completed from reference TRBV19 and TRBJ1-5, reads DGGITQSPKYLFRKEGQNVTLSCEQNLNHDAMYWYRQDPGQGLRLIYYSQIVNDFQKGDIAEGYSVSREKKESFPLTVTSAQKNPTAFYLCASSLWTGNGNQPQHFGDGTRLSIL.

This clone was counted once. The same CDR3 is also encoded by other DNA sequences in this sample. V and J are TRBV18 and TRBJ2-2, with no clear D. This CDR3 is built from 13 residues. V lost 0 bases and J lost 5, with 4 bases in between. Germline CDR1 and CDR2: KGHSH and LQKENI. The CDR3, as DNA: TGTGCCAGCTCACCACCTAGTACCGGGGAGCTGTTTTTT. It codes for CASSPPSTGELFF.